These 29 T cell receptor beta chains came from one sample sequenced in a study of identical twins (dated by TCRdb to about 2016). Library construction relied on 5' RACE. Sequencing used an Illumina HiSeq 2000. TCRdb reprocessed the public reads (quality trimming at Q25 with fastp, clone calling with MiXCR) and kept in-frame beta chains. Each entry merges the rows of one CDR3 protein and shows their most common DNA and genes. Present in this sample are approximately 1.8 million distinct CDR3 sequences, less than 40% of which were seen just once. More than 0.25% of the sample belongs to the ten largest clones. The specimen was cord blood. The receptors stem from a newborn girl in good health.

This clonotype came up a few times. The chain uses TRBV7-2 and TRBJ1-2, with 8 bases lining up with TRBD1. The CDR3 runs to 14 residues. The germline gives CDR1 SGHTA, CDR2 FQGNSA. Trimming cost V 6 bases and J 5 bases; bases outside gene matches: 8. For the CDR3, the DNA is TGTGCCAGCAGTCTGGGGACAGGACAATATGGCTACACCTTC. Translating gives CASSLGTGQYGYTF.

This rearrangement joins TRBV5-1 to TRBJ2-1, with 13 bases matching TRBD2. V shed 2 bases, J shed 5 bases, and the junction held 4 bases outside the gene matches. The V gene's germline CDR1 is SGHRS and CDR2 YFSETQ. This CDR3 is 16 amino acids long. The CDR3 sequence is CASSLHGTSGNNEQFF. CDR3 DNA sequence: TGCGCCAGCAGCTTACACGGGACTAGCGGGAACAATGAGCAGTTCTTC.

The genes are TRBV28 and TRBJ2-5; D might be TRBD2 (6 bases). The V end was cut by 7 bases, the J end by 0 bases, with 18 bases between. CDR3 size: 16 residues. Germline lookup yields CDR1 MDHEN and CDR2 SYDVKM. The CDR3 is CASTTLGGLYQETQYF. CDR3 DNA sequence: TGTGCCAGCACTACCCTGGGGGGTTTGTACCAAGAGACCCAGTACTTC.

The chain employs TRBV20-1 and TRBJ2-3; the D is unclear. This CDR3 is 13 amino acids long. The germline V and J ends were trimmed by 2 bases and 2 bases, with 8 bases remaining between them. CDR1 is DFQATT, CDR2 SNEGSKA, per germline (reference sequence). CDR3 coding DNA: TGCAGTGCTAGACTAGACACCACAGATACGCAGTATTTT. This gives the protein CSARLDTTDTQYF.

With regard to this clonotype: An end of the junction does not agree with germline; a read error may underlie this. The chain carries TRBV27 and TRBJ1-2; a weak D match, TRBD1 (5 bases). Germline CDR1 MNHEY, CDR2 SMNVEV (reference sequence). CDR3 length: 14 amino acids. In nucleotides, the CDR3 is TGTGCCGGCAGTTCTGAGGGGCCTGGCTATGGCTACACCTTC. This translates into CAGSSEGPGYGYTF.

The chain carries TRBV4-1 and TRBJ1-2; no clear D gene. V lost 1 base and J 0 bases, leaving 12 bases between the germline ends. Germline V gene sequence: CDR1 MGHRA, CDR2 YSYEKL. This CDR3 has 16 amino acids. The CDR3 nucleotides read TGCGCCAGCAGCCAAGTCAAAGGGTTAGCTAACTATGGCTACACCTTC. Amino acids: CASSQVKGLANYGYTF.

This chain uses TRBV2 with TRBJ1-5; 10 positions match TRBD1. With 5 bases clipped from V and 1 base from J, the junction kept 11 bases outside the gene matches. CDR1 is SNHLY, CDR2 FYNNEI, per germline. The CDR3 runs to 18 residues. The CDR3, as DNA: TGTGCCAGCAGTACTGTCAGGACAGGGGGTGGAAGCAATCAGCCCCAGCATTTT. This translates into CASSTVRTGGGSNQPQHF.

This chain connects TRBV5-1 to TRBJ1-2, with 11 bases aligning to TRBD1. CDR3 length equals 13 residues. V lost 4 bases, J lost 10 bases, and 6 bases stayed unmatched. Germline CDR1 SGHRS, CDR2 YFSETQ. The CDR3 loop reads CASSRGQGDHYTF. In DNA, the CDR3 is TGCGCCAGCAGCCGGGGACAGGGGGACCACTACACCTTC. Looking up the rest from reference TRBV5-1 and TRBJ1-2 gives the full variable domain: KAGVTQTPRYLIKTRGQQVTLSCSPISGHRSVSWYQQTPGQGLQFLFEYFSETQRNKGNFPGRFSGRQFSNSRSEMNVSTLELGDSALYLCASSRGQGDHYTFGSGTRLTVV.

As regards this clonotype: A read error may produce the germline difference seen at one junction end. This rearrangement joins TRBV9 to TRBJ2-3; 14 bases agree with TRBD2. The CDR3 totals 16 residues. From germline, CDR1 is SGDLS and CDR2 YYNGEE. CDR3 in amino acids: CGSSAGLAGGTDTQYF. The DNA of the CDR3 is TGTGGCAGCAGCGCGGGACTAGCGGGAGGCACAGATACGCAGTATTTT.

This clonotype was observed a handful of times. The chain couples TRBV5-6 to TRBJ1-5, with unresolved D. V was clipped by 1 base and J by 5 bases, with 22 bases between them. In germline, CDR1 is SGHDT, CDR2 YYEEEE. CDR3 size: 18 residues. The CDR3 here is CASSLTVLGQVVDQPQHF. Written as DNA, the CDR3 is TGTGCCAGCAGCTTGACGGTCCTTGGGCAGGTCGTGGATCAGCCCCAGCATTTT.

This chain's CDR3 is CASSSAGTTMYF. For the CDR3, the DNA is TGTGCCAGCAGCAGCGCCGGGACTACAATGTATTTT. J is TRBJ2-3 and V is TRBV5-6, with TRBD2 matching over 7 bases. The germline CDR1 and CDR2 sequences are SGHDT and YYEEEE. The length of the CDR3 is 12 residues. V was clipped by 4 bases and J by 14 bases; unmatched bases: 10.

There are a few counts of this clonotype. CDR3 sequence reads: CSARQDSRGETQYF. The CDR3 nucleotides read TGCAGTGCTAGACAGGACAGTCGGGGAGAGACCCAGTACTTC. The rearrangement joins TRBV20-1 to TRBJ2-4; TRBD1 might be the D (6 bases). Near its end, the DNA agrees better with TRBJ2-5, so the J call may be wrong. The CDR3 spans 14 residues. The V gene's germline CDR1 is DFQATT and CDR2 SNEGSKA (reference sequence).

There are a few counts of this clonotype. The CDR3 is CASSIRIGYTF. For the CDR3, the DNA is TGTGCCAGTAGTATTAGGATCGGCTACACCTTC. The genes are TRBV19 and TRBJ1-2; D ambiguous. V lost 3 bases to trimming and J lost 8 bases, with 7 bases between them. The germline CDR1 and CDR2 sequences are LNHDA and SQIVND (reference sequence). This CDR3 region has 11 residues.

The chain couples TRBV19 to TRBJ1-2; D gene uncertain. The germline V gene encodes CDR1 LNHDA and CDR2 SQIVND (reference sequence). This CDR3 region has 13 residues. Trimming removed 2 bases at V and 9 bases at J, with 13 bases between. The CDR3 sequence is CASSIRASLRYTF. The CDR3 DNA reads TGTGCCAGTAGTATAAGGGCGTCACTGCGCTACACCTTC.

This clonotype has just a few counts. The V gene is TRBV27, the J gene TRBJ2-3; the match to TRBD1 covers 7 bases. Germline CDR1 MNHEY, CDR2 SMNVEV (reference sequence). V shed 5 bases and J 8 bases; nucleotides not matched to a gene: 13. The CDR3 totals 15 residues. The CDR3 nucleotides read TGTGCCAGCAGTCCGCCAGGGTTACCAGGGGGTACGCAGTATTTT. Translation gives CASSPPGLPGGTQYF.

This clonotype was counted between two and nine times. The chain recombines TRBV29-1 with TRBJ1-1; D call uncertain. The CDR3 extends over 14 amino acids. With 6 bases removed from V and 5 bases from J, the gap between germline ends came to 19 bases. CDR1 and CDR2 from the germline V gene are SQVTM and ANQGSEA. The chain's CDR3 is CSVPKRGPGTEAFF. In DNA form, the CDR3 reads TGCAGCGTCCCCAAGAGAGGGCCGGGAACTGAAGCTTTCTTT.

This clonotype turned up a few times. V is TRBV12-5 and J is TRBJ2-1; 12 nucleotides match TRBD2. The CDR3 runs 18 residues. CDR1 and CDR2 from the germline V gene are LGHNT and FRNRAP. V gave up 10 bases and J gave up 4 bases; unmatched junction bases: 17. The CDR3 is CANQPAGRTSGEYNEQFF. CDR3 DNA: TGTGCTAATCAACCAGCCGGCCGGACTAGCGGGGAGTACAATGAGCAGTTCTTC.

This chain connects TRBV7-8 to TRBJ2-3, with TRBD2 matching over 12 bases. Germline CDR1 and CDR2: SGHVS and FQNEAQ. J was trimmed by 0 bases and V by 5 bases; bases with no gene match: 9. The CDR3 length is 18 residues. This CDR3 is CASSHLAGGPSSTDTQYF. Written as DNA, the CDR3 is TGTGCCAGCAGCCATCTAGCGGGAGGGCCCTCTAGCACAGATACGCAGTATTTT.

This clonotype has a handful of counts. The chain joins TRBV10-3 to TRBJ2-7; D is unclear. Trimming took off 1 base at V and 4 bases at J, with 5 bases between the two ends. CDR3 length equals 12 residues. CDR1 ENHRY and CDR2 SYGVKD come from the germline V gene. The CDR3: CAISEWGYEQYF. In DNA form, the CDR3 reads TGTGCCATCAGTGAGTGGGGTTACGAGCAGTACTTC.

The chain employs TRBV29-1 and TRBJ2-1, with D perhaps matching TRBD1 or TRBD2 (5 bases each). The tail of the sequence fits TRBJ2-7 better, so the J call may be wrong. The V gene's germline CDR1 is SQVTM and CDR2 ANQGSEA. This CDR3 has 12 residues. CDR3 nucleotide sequence: TGCAGCGTGGGGGATAGCTACAATGAGCAGTACTTC. Protein product: CSVGDSYNEQYF.

The chain combines TRBV12-1 with TRBJ2-2; TRBD2 was called by the table and not checked on the DNA. TRBV12-1 constitutes a pseudogene. This CDR3 has 17 residues. The CDR3 nucleotides read TGTGCCAGCAGCTTTGCTCTCAGCGGGCTGACCACCGGGGAGCTGTTTTTT. As protein: CASSFALSGLTTGELFF.

This clonotype appeared many times. The chain combines TRBV10-3 with TRBJ2-7; TRBD1 is a possible D gene (6 bases). V shed 0 bases and J shed 0 bases, with 6 bases lying between them. The CDR3 extends over 14 amino acids. Germline V CDR1 and CDR2: ENHRY, SYGVKD. The CDR3 sequence: CAISESGHSYEQYF. CDR3 in DNA: TGTGCCATCAGTGAGTCGGGACACTCCTACGAGCAGTACTTC.

V is TRBV10-2 and J is TRBJ2-3; no firm D call. Germline V CDR1 and CDR2: WSHSY, SAAADI. The CDR3 runs to 14 residues. Trimming cost V 2 bases and J 1 base, with 7 bases left between them. This CDR3 reads CASSEARRTDTQYF. In DNA form, the CDR3 reads TGCGCCAGCAGTGAGGCCCGTCGCACAGATACGCAGTATTTT.

This clonotype was detected only a few times. The chain couples TRBV7-2 to TRBJ2-7; 10 positions match TRBD1. This CDR3 is 16 amino acids long. V dropped 0 bases and J dropped 3; count of bases not matched to a gene: 5. Per the germline V gene, CDR1 is SGHTA and CDR2 is FQGNSA. DNA for the CDR3: TGTGCCAGCAGCTTAGCGTGGGACAGGGGTGGCTACGAGCAGTACTTC. Amino acids: CASSLAWDRGGYEQYF.

The chain couples TRBV15 to TRBJ2-1; no clear D gene. Germline lookup yields CDR1 LNHNV and CDR2 YYDKDF (reference sequence). Trimming took off 0 bases at V and 7 bases at J, with 7 bases between the two ends. CDR3 length: 13 residues. CDR3 nucleotide sequence: TGTGCCACCAGCAGAGAATTGAGAAATGAGCAGTTCTTC. Translated: CATSRELRNEQFF.

This clonotype has ten or more counts. This rearrangement joins TRBV5-1 to TRBJ2-1; no definite D call. The V gene's germline CDR1 is SGHRS and CDR2 YFSETQ. This CDR3 is 14 amino acids long. Trimming stripped 3 bases from V and 5 bases from J, with 12 bases between. In DNA, the CDR3 is TGCGCCAGCAGCTACTCTAGAGCCAACAATGAGCAGTTCTTC. It specifies CASSYSRANNEQFF.

The V call is TRBV29-1, the J call TRBJ2-7; 9 bases align to TRBD1. Germline V gene data show CDR1 as SQVTM and CDR2 as ANQGSEA. The V segment lost 5 bases and the J segment 4 bases; nucleotides outside the gene matches: 12. This CDR3 contains 15 residues. This CDR3 is CSVNPRTGGRYEQYF. The DNA for the CDR3 is TGCAGCGTTAACCCCAGAACAGGGGGCAGGTACGAGCAGTACTTC.

The gene calls are TRBV7-9 and TRBJ2-1; D might be TRBD2 (5 bases). The CDR3 is 15 residues long. Germline lookup yields CDR1 SEHNR and CDR2 FQNEAQ (reference sequence). Deletions cut 1 base from V and 3 bases from J, with 10 bases between. The CDR3 DNA reads as TGTGCCAGCAGCTTAGGAGCGGACGTCTACAATGAGCAGTTCTTC. Its translation: CASSLGADVYNEQFF.

This clonotype was seen repeatedly, ten times or more. The J gene is TRBJ1-2, the V gene TRBV25-1; no definite D call. The CDR3 is 17 amino acids. Looked up from germline, CDR1 is MGHDK and CDR2 is SYGVNS. With 2 bases removed from V and 4 bases from J, the gap between germline ends came to 20 bases. The CDR3 bases are TGTGCCAGCAGTGAAGGACCCGACCAGCCGCCCTTCTATGGCTACACCTTC. Amino acid sequence: CASSEGPDQPPFYGYTF.